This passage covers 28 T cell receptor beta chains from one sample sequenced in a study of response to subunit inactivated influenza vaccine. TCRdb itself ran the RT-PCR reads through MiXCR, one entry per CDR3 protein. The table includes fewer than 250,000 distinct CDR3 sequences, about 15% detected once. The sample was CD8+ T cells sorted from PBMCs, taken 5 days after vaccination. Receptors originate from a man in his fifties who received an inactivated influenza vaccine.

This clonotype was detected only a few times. CDR3 coding DNA: TGTGCCAGCAGTTTTGTAGGGGGGGCTTACGAGCAGTACTTC. Its protein product is CASSFVGGAYEQYF. V and J are TRBV27 and TRBJ2-7, with a possible D match to TRBD2 (7 bases). This CDR3 comprises 14 residues. Trimming stripped 3 bases from V and 4 bases from J, with 13 bases between. The germline V gene has CDR1 MNHEY and CDR2 SMNVEV (reference sequence).

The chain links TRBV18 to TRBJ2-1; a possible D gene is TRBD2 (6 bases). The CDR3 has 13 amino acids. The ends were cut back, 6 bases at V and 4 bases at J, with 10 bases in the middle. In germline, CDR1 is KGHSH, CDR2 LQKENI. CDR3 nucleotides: TGTGCCAGCTCCAAGGACTATTACAATGAGCAGTTCTTC. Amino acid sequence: CASSKDYYNEQFF.

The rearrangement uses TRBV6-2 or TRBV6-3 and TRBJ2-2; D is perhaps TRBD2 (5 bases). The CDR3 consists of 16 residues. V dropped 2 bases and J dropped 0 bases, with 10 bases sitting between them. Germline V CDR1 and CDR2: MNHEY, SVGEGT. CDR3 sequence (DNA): TGTGCCAGCAGTTACCCCGGGATAACGAACACCGGGGAGCTGTTTTTT. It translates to CASSYPGITNTGELFF.

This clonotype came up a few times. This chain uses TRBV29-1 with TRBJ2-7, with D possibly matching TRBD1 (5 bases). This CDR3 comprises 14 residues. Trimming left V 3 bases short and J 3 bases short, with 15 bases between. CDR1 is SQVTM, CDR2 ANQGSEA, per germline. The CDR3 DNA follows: TGCAGCGTTGATCCGCGTGGGCAGGGCTACGAGCAGTACTTC. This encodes CSVDPRGQGYEQYF.

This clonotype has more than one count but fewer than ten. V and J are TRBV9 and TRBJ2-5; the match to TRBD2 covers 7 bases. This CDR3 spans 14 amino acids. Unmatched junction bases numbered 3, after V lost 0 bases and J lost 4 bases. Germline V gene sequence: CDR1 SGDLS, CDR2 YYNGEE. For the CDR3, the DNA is TGTGCCAGCAGCGTAGGACTAGCATCAGAGACCCAGTACTTC. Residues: CASSVGLASETQYF.

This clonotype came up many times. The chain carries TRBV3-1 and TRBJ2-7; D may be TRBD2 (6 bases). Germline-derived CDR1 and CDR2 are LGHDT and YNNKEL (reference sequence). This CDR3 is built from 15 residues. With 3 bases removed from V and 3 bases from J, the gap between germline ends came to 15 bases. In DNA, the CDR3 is TGTGCCAGCAGCCAGGGTCTAGCGCCCTTCTACGAGCAGTACTTC. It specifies CASSQGLAPFYEQYF.

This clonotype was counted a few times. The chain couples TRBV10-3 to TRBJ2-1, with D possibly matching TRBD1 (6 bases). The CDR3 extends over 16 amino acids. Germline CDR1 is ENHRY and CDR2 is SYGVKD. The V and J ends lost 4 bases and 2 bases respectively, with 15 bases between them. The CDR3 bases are TGTGCCATCAGTGCGTTCCCGGACAGACCCTACAATGAGCAGTTCTTC. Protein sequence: CAISAFPDRPYNEQFF.

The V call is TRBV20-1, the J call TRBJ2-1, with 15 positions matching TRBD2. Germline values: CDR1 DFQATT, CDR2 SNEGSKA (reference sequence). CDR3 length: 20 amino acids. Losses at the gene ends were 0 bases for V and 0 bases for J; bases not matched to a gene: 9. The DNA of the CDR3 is TGCAGTGCTAGAGATTTAATGGGACTAGCGGGAGGCCTCTCCTACAATGAGCAGTTCTTC. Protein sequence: CSARDLMGLAGGLSYNEQFF.

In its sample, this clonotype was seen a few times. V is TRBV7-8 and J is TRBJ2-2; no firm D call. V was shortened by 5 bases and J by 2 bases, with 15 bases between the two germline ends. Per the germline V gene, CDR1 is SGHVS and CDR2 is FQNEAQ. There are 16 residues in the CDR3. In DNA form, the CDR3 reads TGTGCCAGCAGCGCTCTAGAATTTCCCAACACCGGGGAGCTGTTTTTT. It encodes CASSALEFPNTGELFF. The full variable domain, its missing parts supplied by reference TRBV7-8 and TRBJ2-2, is GAGVSQSPRYKVAKRGQDVALRCDPISGHVSLFWYQQALGQGPEFLTYFQNEAQLDKSGLPSDRFFAERPEGSVSTLKIQRTQQEDSAVYLCASSALEFPNTGELFFGEGSRLTVL.

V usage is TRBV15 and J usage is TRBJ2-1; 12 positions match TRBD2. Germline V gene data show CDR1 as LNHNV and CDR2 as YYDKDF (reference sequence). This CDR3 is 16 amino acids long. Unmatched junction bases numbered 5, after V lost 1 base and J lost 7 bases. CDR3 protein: CATSRGLAGGGNEQFF. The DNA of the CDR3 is TGTGCCACCAGCAGAGGTCTAGCGGGAGGGGGTAATGAGCAGTTCTTC.

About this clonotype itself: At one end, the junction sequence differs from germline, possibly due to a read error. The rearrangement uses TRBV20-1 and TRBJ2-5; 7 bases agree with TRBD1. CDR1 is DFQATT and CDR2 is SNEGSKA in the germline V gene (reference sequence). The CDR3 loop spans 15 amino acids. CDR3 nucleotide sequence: TGTAGTGCAGAGGGACAGAGTAAAACCAAAGAGACCCAGTACTTC. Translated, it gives CSAEGQSKTKETQYF.

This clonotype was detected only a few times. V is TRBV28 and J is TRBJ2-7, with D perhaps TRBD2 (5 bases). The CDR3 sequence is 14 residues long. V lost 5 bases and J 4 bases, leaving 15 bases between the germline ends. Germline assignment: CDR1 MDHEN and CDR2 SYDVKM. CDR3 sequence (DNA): TGTGCCAGCAGTCTGGGCCTCTCGGGATACGAGCAGTACTTC. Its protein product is CASSLGLSGYEQYF.

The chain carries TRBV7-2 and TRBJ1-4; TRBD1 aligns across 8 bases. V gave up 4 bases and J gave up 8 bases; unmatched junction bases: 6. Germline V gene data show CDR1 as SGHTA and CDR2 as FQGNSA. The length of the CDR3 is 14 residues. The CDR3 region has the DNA TGTGCCAGCAGCTACGGACAGGGAAGAGAAAAACTGTTTTTT. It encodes CASSYGQGREKLFF.

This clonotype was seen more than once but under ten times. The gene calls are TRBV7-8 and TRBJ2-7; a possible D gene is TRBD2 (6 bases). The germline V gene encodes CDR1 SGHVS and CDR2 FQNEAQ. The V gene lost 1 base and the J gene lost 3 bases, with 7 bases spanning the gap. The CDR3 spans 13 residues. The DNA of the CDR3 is TGTGCCAGCAGCTTAGGGGGGGTCTACGAGCAGTACTTC. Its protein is CASSLGGVYEQYF.

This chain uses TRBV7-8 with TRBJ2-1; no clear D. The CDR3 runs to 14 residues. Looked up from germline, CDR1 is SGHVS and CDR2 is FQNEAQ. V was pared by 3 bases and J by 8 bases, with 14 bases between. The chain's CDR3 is CASSFLTTGYEQFF. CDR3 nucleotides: TGTGCCAGCAGCTTTCTAACAACCGGATATGAGCAGTTCTTC.

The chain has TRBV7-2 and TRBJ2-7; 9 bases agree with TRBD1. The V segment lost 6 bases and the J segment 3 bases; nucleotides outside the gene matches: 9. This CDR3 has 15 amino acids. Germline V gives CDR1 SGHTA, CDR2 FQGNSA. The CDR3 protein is CASRPRTGVVYEQYF. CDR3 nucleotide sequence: TGTGCCAGCAGACCTCGGACAGGGGTCGTCTACGAGCAGTACTTC.

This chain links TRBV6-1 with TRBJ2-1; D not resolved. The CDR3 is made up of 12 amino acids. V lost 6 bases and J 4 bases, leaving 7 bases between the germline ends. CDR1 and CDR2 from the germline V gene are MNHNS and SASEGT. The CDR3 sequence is CASRDPYNEQFF. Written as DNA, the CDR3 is TGTGCCAGCAGGGACCCTTACAATGAGCAGTTCTTC.

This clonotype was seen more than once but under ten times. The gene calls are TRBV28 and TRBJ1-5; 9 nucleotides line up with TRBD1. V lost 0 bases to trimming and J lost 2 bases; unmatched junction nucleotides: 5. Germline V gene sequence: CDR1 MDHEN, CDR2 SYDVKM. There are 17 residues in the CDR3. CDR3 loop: CASSLWTGGYGNQPQHF. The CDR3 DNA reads TGTGCCAGCAGTTTATGGACAGGGGGATATGGCAATCAGCCCCAGCATTTT. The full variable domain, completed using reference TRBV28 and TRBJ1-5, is DVKVTQSSRYLVKRTGEKVFLECVQDMDHENMFWYRQDPGLGLRLIYFSYDVKMKEKGDIPEGYSVSREKKERFSLILESASTNQTSMYLCASSLWTGGYGNQPQHFGDGTRLSIL.

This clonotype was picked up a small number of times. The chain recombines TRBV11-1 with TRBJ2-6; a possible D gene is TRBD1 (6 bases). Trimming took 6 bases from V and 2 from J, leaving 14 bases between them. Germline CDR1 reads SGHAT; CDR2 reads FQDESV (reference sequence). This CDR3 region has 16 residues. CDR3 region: CASRPRGGAGANVLTF. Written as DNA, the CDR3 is TGTGCCAGCAGACCCCGTGGGGGCGCTGGGGCCAACGTCCTGACTTTC.

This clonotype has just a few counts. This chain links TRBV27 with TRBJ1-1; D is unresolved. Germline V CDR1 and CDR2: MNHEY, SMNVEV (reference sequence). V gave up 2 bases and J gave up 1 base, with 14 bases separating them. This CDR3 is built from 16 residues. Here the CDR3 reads CASSLIGFLGNTEAFF. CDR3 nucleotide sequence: TGTGCCAGCAGTTTAATTGGTTTCTTAGGGAACACTGAAGCTTTCTTT.

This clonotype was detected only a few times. CDR3 DNA sequence: TGCAGCGTCCCGACTAGCGGGCTCACAGATACGCAGTATTTT. It specifies CSVPTSGLTDTQYF. The chain couples TRBV29-1 to TRBJ2-3; 10 bases are a match to TRBD2. V lost 6 bases and J lost 2; bases outside the gene matches: 5. CDR3 size: 14 residues. Per the germline V gene, CDR1 is SQVTM and CDR2 is ANQGSEA.

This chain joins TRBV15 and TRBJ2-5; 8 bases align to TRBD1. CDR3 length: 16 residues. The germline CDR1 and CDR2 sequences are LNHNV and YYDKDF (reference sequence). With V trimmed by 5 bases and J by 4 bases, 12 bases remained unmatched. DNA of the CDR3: TGTGCCACCAGCTTCAGCTCCGTCACAGGGGGAGAGACCCAGTACTTC. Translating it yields CATSFSSVTGGETQYF.

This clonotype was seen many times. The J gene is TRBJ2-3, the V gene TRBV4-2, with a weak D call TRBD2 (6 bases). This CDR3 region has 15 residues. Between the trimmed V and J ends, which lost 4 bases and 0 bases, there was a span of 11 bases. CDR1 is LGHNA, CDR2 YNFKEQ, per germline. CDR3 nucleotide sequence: TGTGCCAGCAGCCCATCGGGGGTTAGCACAGATACGCAGTATTTT. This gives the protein CASSPSGVSTDTQYF.

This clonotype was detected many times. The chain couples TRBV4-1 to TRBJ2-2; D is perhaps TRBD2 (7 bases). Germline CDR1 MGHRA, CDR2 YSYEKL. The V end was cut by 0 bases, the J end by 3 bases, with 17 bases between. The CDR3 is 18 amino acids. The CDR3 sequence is CASSQEYNGGPYTGELFF. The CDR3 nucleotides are TGCGCCAGCAGCCAAGAATATAACGGGGGGCCTTACACCGGGGAGCTGTTTTTT.

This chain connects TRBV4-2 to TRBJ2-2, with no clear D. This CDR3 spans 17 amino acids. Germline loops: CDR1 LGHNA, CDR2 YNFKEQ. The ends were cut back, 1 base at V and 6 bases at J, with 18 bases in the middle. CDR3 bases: TGTGCCAGCAGCCAAGTTATGACCGGCATTTGGTCCGGGGAGCTGTTTTTT. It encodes CASSQVMTGIWSGELFF.

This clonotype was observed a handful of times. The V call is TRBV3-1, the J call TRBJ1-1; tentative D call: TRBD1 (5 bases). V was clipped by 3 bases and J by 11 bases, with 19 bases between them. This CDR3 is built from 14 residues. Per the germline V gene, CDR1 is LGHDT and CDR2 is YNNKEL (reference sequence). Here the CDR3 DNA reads TGTGCCAGCAGCCACCGGGACCCCAGGATGGGGGCTTTCTTT. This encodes CASSHRDPRMGAFF.

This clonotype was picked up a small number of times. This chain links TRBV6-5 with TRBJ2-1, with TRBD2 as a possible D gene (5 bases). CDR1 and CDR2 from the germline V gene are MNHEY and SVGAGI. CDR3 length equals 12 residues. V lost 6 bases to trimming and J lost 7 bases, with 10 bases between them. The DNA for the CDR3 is TGTGCCAGCAGAAACGGGATAAATGAGCAGTTCTTC. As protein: CASRNGINEQFF.

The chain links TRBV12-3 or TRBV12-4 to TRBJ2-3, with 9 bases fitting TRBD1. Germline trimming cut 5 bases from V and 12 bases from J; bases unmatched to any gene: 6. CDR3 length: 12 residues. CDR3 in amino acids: CASSPGTGPQYF. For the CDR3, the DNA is TGTGCCAGCAGTCCCGGGACAGGGCCCCAGTATTTT.